This is a list of T cell receptor beta chains from one sample in a study of metastatic and nonmetastatic thyroid tumors. TCRdb re-called clones from the PCR reads using MiXCR. The table has 7,000 to 8,500 clones, 25% to 35% seen once. Source material: tumor tissue. These receptors were collected from a female donor with papillary thyroid cancer or a benign thyroid nodule (not recorded which). Some clones in this sample may be carry-over from other donors' samples. CDR3s include the opening cysteine and the closing phenylalanine or tryptophan. The D gene is left open where the match is weak. Not all rows give a size; the values are once, few, many and, for expanded clones, a class.

d_call: .
clone_size: .
j_call: TRBJ1-6
v_call: TRBV2
cdr3_aa: CASTDGWGRNNSPLHF
cdr3_nt: TGTGCCAGCACTGATGGATGGGGTCGGAATAATTCACCCCTCCACTTT

d_call: TRBD1
clone_size: medium-sized
j_call: TRBJ1-6
v_call: TRBV27
cdr3_aa: CASRGPGRLTSPLHF
cdr3_nt: TGTGCCAGTAGGGGGCCGGGACGGCTTACTTCACCCCTCCACTTT

d_call: .
clone_size: few
j_call: TRBJ1-1
v_call: TRBV6-1
cdr3_aa: CASSPRTVGHTEAFF
cdr3_nt: TGTGCCAGCAGTCCTCGGACAGTGGGGCACACTGAAGCTTTCTTT

d_call: TRBD2
clone_size: .
j_call: TRBJ2-5
v_call: TRBV7-7
cdr3_aa: CANSLGLAVLQETQYF
cdr3_nt: TGTGCTAACAGCTTAGGACTAGCGGTTTTGCAAGAGACACAGTACTTC

d_call: TRBD1
clone_size: .
j_call: TRBJ1-6
v_call: TRBV10-2
cdr3_aa: CASSEGQGAYNSPLHF
cdr3_nt: TGCGCCAGCAGTGAGGGACAGGGGGCCTATAATTCACCCCTCCACTTT

d_call: TRBD1
clone_size: .
j_call: TRBJ2-5
v_call: TRBV2
cdr3_aa: CASSPQGAQETQYF
cdr3_nt: TGTGCCAGCAGCCCACAGGGGGCCCAAGAGACCCAGTACTTC

d_call: .
clone_size: many
j_call: TRBJ1-3
v_call: TRBV5-6
cdr3_aa: CASSLYSPYNTIYF
cdr3_nt: TGTGCCAGCAGCTTGTACAGTCCCTATAACACCATATATTTT

d_call: .
clone_size: .
j_call: TRBJ2-7
v_call: TRBV6-1
cdr3_aa: CASKAIGSDEQYF
cdr3_nt: TGCGCCAGCAAGGCTATCGGTAGTGACGAGCAGTACTTC

d_call: .
clone_size: .
j_call: TRBJ2-2
v_call: TRBV24-1
cdr3_aa: CATSWGRNTGELFF
cdr3_nt: TGTGCCACCAGCTGGGGACGCAACACCGGGGAGCTGTTTTTT

d_call: .
clone_size: medium-sized
j_call: TRBJ2-6
v_call: TRBV14
cdr3_aa: CASSPLPGSTNSGANVLTF
cdr3_nt: TGTGCCAGCAGCCCTCTGCCGGGGTCCACAAACTCTGGGGCCAACGTCCTGACTTTC

d_call: TRBD1
clone_size: .
j_call: TRBJ1-2
v_call: TRBV2
cdr3_aa: CASSMTGPNYGYTF
cdr3_nt: TGTGCCAGCAGCATGACAGGGCCCAACTATGGCTACACCTTC

d_call: TRBD2
clone_size: few
j_call: TRBJ2-7
v_call: TRBV6-1
cdr3_aa: CASSDGTSGSIEQYF
cdr3_nt: TGTGCCAGCAGTGACGGGACTAGCGGGAGTATCGAGCAGTACTTC

d_call: .
clone_size: .
j_call: TRBJ2-5
v_call: TRBV6-5
cdr3_aa: CASSYSGGSAGETQYF
cdr3_nt: TGTGCCAGCAGTTACTCGGGGGGATCGGCAGGGGAGACCCAGTACTTC

d_call: .
clone_size: few
j_call: TRBJ2-1
v_call: TRBV28
cdr3_aa: CASSLGFGQQFF
cdr3_nt: TGTGCCAGCAGTTTGGGATTCGGGCAGCAGTTCTTC

d_call: TRBD1
clone_size: medium-sized
j_call: TRBJ1-4
v_call: TRBV20-1
cdr3_aa: CSANGRGEDEKLFF
cdr3_nt: TGCAGTGCTAATGGCAGGGGGGAGGATGAAAAACTGTTTTTT